The 25 T cell receptor beta chains below were found in one sample sequenced in a study of T cell responses to AZD1222 COVID-19 vaccine. The method was immunoSEQ multiplex PCR; TCRdb's version includes in-frame clones alone and lacks a portion of them. The sample includes roughly 89,000 clones, around nine tenths of them seen just once. The material sequenced was peripheral blood, taken on day 0 of MenACWY control vaccination. The receptor set was obtained from an adult in good health.

This clone was detected once. The chain joins TRBV19 to TRBJ1-5; TRBD1 is a possible D gene (5 bases). This CDR3 contains 13 residues. The V end was cut by 8 bases, the J end by 5 bases, with 13 bases between. Germline lookup yields CDR1 LNHDA and CDR2 SQIVND (reference sequence). The CDR3: CASRDGSYQPQHF. The DNA for the CDR3 is TGTGCCAGTCGGGACGGGTCCTATCAGCCCCAGCATTTT.

The genes are TRBV28 and TRBJ1-1, with unresolved D. Per germline, CDR1 MDHEN and CDR2 SYDVKM. CDR3 length: 14 residues. Trimming stripped 1 base from V and 11 bases from J, with 17 bases between. The CDR3 coding sequence is TGTGCCAGCAGTTTATCGGGCGGTGGGTTGTGGGCTTTCTTT. Encoded protein: CASSLSGGGLWAFF.

The rearrangement uses TRBV2 and TRBJ2-3; D uncertain. Germline loops: CDR1 SNHLY, CDR2 FYNNEI. The CDR3 consists of 12 residues. Deletions cut 5 bases from V and 2 bases from J, with 5 bases between. The CDR3 DNA sequence: TGTGCCAGCAGTCGTAACACAGATACGCAGTATTTT. The encoded protein is CASSRNTDTQYF.

The CDR3 protein is CASSSGTRDTDTQYF. The CDR3 DNA is TGTGCCAGCAGTTCCGGGACTCGAGACACAGATACGCAGTATTTT. The gene calls are TRBV6-2 or TRBV6-3 and TRBJ2-3; weak D call: TRBD2 (6 bases). This CDR3 region has 15 residues. Germline CDR1 reads MNHEY; CDR2 reads SVGEGT. V was cut by 4 bases and J by 2 bases, with 13 bases left in between.

The rearrangement uses TRBV11-2 and TRBJ2-3; 8 bases agree with TRBD2. The CDR3 sequence is 17 residues long. The ends lost 5 bases at V and 5 bases at J; junction bases unmatched: 15. Germline V CDR1 and CDR2: SGHAT, FQNNGV. The CDR3 loop is CASSPRSQRESRDTQYF. Written as DNA, the CDR3 is TGTGCCAGCAGCCCAAGAAGTCAGCGGGAGTCAAGAGATACGCAGTATTTT. The full variable domain, with the rest looked up from reference TRBV11-2 and TRBJ2-3, is EAGVAQSPRYKIIEKRQSVAFWCNPISGHATLYWYQQILGQGPKLLIQFQNNGVVDDSQLPKDRFSAERLKGVDSTLKIQPAKLEDSAVYLCASSPRSQRESRDTQYFGPGTRLTVL.

The rearrangement uses TRBV19 and TRBJ1-6, with D uncertain. CDR3 length: 14 amino acids. CDR1 is LNHDA and CDR2 is SQIVND in the germline V gene (reference sequence). V was pared by 2 bases and J by 9 bases, with 11 bases between. CDR3 in amino acids: CASSISPEGSPLHF. CDR3 nucleotide sequence: TGTGCCAGTAGTATAAGCCCCGAAGGTTCACCCCTCCACTTT.

The rearrangement links TRBV28 to TRBJ1-1; D unclear. With 10 bases removed from V and 0 bases from J, the gap between germline ends came to 6 bases. Germline loops: CDR1 MDHEN, CDR2 SYDVKM. The CDR3 totals 11 residues. The CDR3 bases are TGTGCCACCGGGATGAACACTGAAGCTTTCTTT. This sequence encodes CATGMNTEAFF.

The chain has TRBV5-6 and TRBJ1-6; D is perhaps TRBD1 (5 bases). The CDR3 is 12 amino acids. Germline V lookup: CDR1 SGHDT, CDR2 YYEEEE. Trimming took off 3 bases at V and 7 bases at J, with 5 bases between the two ends. This CDR3 is CASSWGNSPLHF. CDR3 in DNA: TGTGCCAGCAGCTGGGGGAATTCACCCCTCCACTTT.

The rearrangement joins TRBV5-1 to TRBJ2-1; a weak D match, TRBD2 (6 bases). V dropped 0 bases and J dropped 4 bases, with 11 bases sitting between them. The length of the CDR3 is 15 residues. Germline CDR1 and CDR2: SGHRS and YFSETQ. CDR3 nucleotide sequence: TGCGCCAGCAGCTTGGTGATAGCGGAGTACAATGAGCAGTTCTTC. Protein sequence: CASSLVIAEYNEQFF. The complete variable domain, with remaining parts taken from reference TRBV5-1 and TRBJ2-1, reads KAGVTQTPRYLIKTRGQQVTLSCSPISGHRSVSWYQQTPGQGLQFLFEYFSETQRNKGNFPGRFSGRQFSNSRSEMNVSTLELGDSALYLCASSLVIAEYNEQFFGPGTRLTVL.

The chain combines TRBV5-6 with TRBJ1-5; 9 nucleotides line up with TRBD1. From germline, CDR1 is SGHDT and CDR2 YYEEEE. V shed 4 bases, J shed 14 bases, and the junction held 7 bases outside the gene matches. The CDR3 has 12 amino acids. CDR3 nucleotide sequence: TGTGCCAGCAGCCCGAACCGGGACAGGGAGCATTTT. Amino acid sequence: CASSPNRDREHF.

The CDR3 protein is CASTGTGVNEKLFF. CDR3 nucleotides: TGTGCCAGCACCGGGACAGGGGTAAACGAAAAACTGTTTTTT. The rearrangement links TRBV28 to TRBJ1-4; 10 bases fit TRBD1. CDR3 size: 14 residues. CDR1 is MDHEN, CDR2 SYDVKM, per germline. Unmatched junction bases numbered 7, after V lost 7 bases and J lost 8 bases.

The CDR3 loop reads CATSDSGTGNTGELFF. The DNA for the CDR3 is TGTGCCACCAGTGATTCCGGGACAGGGAACACCGGGGAGCTGTTTTTT. This chain uses TRBV24-1 with TRBJ2-2, with TRBD1 matching over 8 bases. The V segment lost 2 bases and the J segment 1 base; nucleotides outside the gene matches: 2. Germline V gene lookup returns CDR1 KGHDR and CDR2 SFDVKD. CDR3 length: 16 amino acids.

The gene calls are TRBV9 and TRBJ2-7; D unclear. V was pared by 0 bases and J by 2 bases, with 9 bases between. The CDR3 runs to 14 residues. Germline CDR1 SGDLS, CDR2 YYNGEE. In nucleotides, the CDR3 is TGTGCCAGCAGCGTAGATGGTACAACCTACGAGCAGTACTTC. Translating gives CASSVDGTTYEQYF.

The V call is TRBV10-3, the J call TRBJ2-3; 7 bases fit TRBD2. The CDR3 spans 14 residues. Germline assignment: CDR1 ENHRY and CDR2 SYGVKD. Trimming cost V 7 bases and J 2 bases; bases outside gene matches: 6. The CDR3 here is CAINLAETTDTQYF. CDR3 coding DNA: TGTGCCATCAACCTAGCGGAGACCACAGATACGCAGTATTTT.

The chain carries TRBV9 and TRBJ1-6; D gene uncertain. Trimming shortened V by 0 bases and J by 10 bases, and 8 bases separated the two germline ends. The germline V gene encodes CDR1 SGDLS and CDR2 YYNGEE. This CDR3 is built from 13 residues. Here the CDR3 DNA reads TGTGCCAGCAGCGTAGCTTCGGACTCACCCCTCCACTTT. This codes for CASSVASDSPLHF.

The CDR3 loop reads CASSRRTATNEKLFF. The CDR3 bases are TGTGCCAGCAGTCGACGGACAGCAACTAATGAAAAACTGTTTTTT. The gene calls are TRBV2 and TRBJ1-4; perhaps TRBD1 as D (6 bases). In germline, CDR1 is SNHLY, CDR2 FYNNEI. CDR3 size: 15 residues. Trimming shortened V by 5 bases and J by 0 bases, and 10 bases separated the two germline ends.

The chain joins TRBV2 to TRBJ1-5; tentatively, D is TRBD1 (6 bases). The CDR3 length is 15 residues. V shed 3 bases and J shed 1 base, with 10 bases lying between them. Looked up from germline, CDR1 is SNHLY and CDR2 is FYNNEI. The CDR3 spells CASSDRGRSNQPQHF. DNA of the CDR3: TGTGCCAGCAGTGACAGGGGTCGGAGCAATCAGCCCCAGCATTTT.

The rearrangement links TRBV7-2 to TRBJ1-5; D is possibly TRBD1 (5 bases). V was cut by 8 bases and J by 2 bases, with 13 bases left in between. Germline loops: CDR1 SGHTA, CDR2 FQGNSA. This CDR3 is 14 amino acids long. The CDR3 DNA reads as TGTGCCAGCGGATGGGGCCGAGGCAATCAGCCCCAGCATTTT. Its protein is CASGWGRGNQPQHF.

The genes are TRBV20-1 and TRBJ2-5; D is possibly TRBD2 (6 bases). The CDR3 contains 14 residues. The V and J ends lost 3 bases and 7 bases respectively, with 18 bases between them. CDR1 and CDR2 (germline): DFQATT, SNEGSKA (reference sequence). CDR3 residues: CSASAGPTTGTQYF. The CDR3 coding sequence is TGCAGTGCTAGTGCGGGACCTACAACGGGGACCCAGTACTTC.

The chain combines TRBV5-1 with TRBJ1-2; TRBD1 agrees at 7 bases. This CDR3 spans 14 amino acids. The J segment lost 4 bases and the V segment lost 3 bases, leaving 6 bases of the junction unmatched. CDR1 and CDR2 (germline): SGHRS, YFSETQ. The CDR3 DNA sequence: TGCGCCAGCAGCTCGGGACAGAATACCTATGGCTACACCTTC. This translates into CASSSGQNTYGYTF.

This clone was found a few times. The V gene is TRBV7-2, the J gene TRBJ1-1; D not certain. CDR1 is SGHTA and CDR2 is FQGNSA in the germline V gene. Trimming took off 5 bases at V and 4 bases at J, with 23 bases between the two ends. This CDR3 has 17 residues. The CDR3 is CASSPSPGELIGTEAFF. CDR3 coding DNA: TGTGCCAGCAGCCCCTCCCCCGGGGAGCTAATCGGCACTGAAGCTTTCTTT. Full variable domain (remainder filled in from reference TRBV7-2 and TRBJ1-1): GAGVSQSPSNKVTEKGKDVELRCDPISGHTALYWYRQSLGQGLEFLIYFQGNSAPDKSGLPSDRFSAERTGGSVSTLTIQRTQQEDSAVYLCASSPSPGELIGTEAFFGQGTRLTVV.

This chain connects TRBV5-1 to TRBJ2-1; the match to TRBD2 covers 11 bases. This CDR3 is built from 15 residues. Unmatched junction bases numbered 11, after V lost 6 bases and J lost 9 bases. CDR1 and CDR2 from the germline V gene are SGHRS and YFSETQ. The CDR3 coding sequence is TGCGCCAGCACCGTCGTAGCGGGAGGGCCGGGTGAGCAGTTCTTC. Its translation is CASTVVAGGPGEQFF.

This clone showed up just once. The V gene is TRBV6-5, the J gene TRBJ2-7; 11 positions match TRBD1. The CDR3 length is 14 residues. J gave up 3 bases and V 7 bases, and 5 bases lay outside the gene matches. The V gene's germline CDR1 is MNHEY and CDR2 SVGAGI. CDR3 in amino acids: CASIGGTGGYEQYF. DNA for the CDR3: TGTGCCAGCATTGGGGGGACAGGGGGCTACGAGCAGTACTTC.

The rearrangement links TRBV5-4 to TRBJ2-2, with D maybe TRBD2 (7 bases). This CDR3 has 14 residues. The germline V gene encodes CDR1 SGHNT and CDR2 YYREEE (reference sequence). V lost 1 base and J 5 bases, leaving 9 bases between the germline ends. CDR3 protein: CASSLRGGTGELFF. CDR3 DNA sequence: TGTGCCAGCAGCTTGAGGGGGGGTACCGGGGAGCTGTTTTTT.

The rearrangement joins TRBV10-3 to TRBJ1-1; D gene uncertain. The CDR3 runs 14 residues. Germline values: CDR1 ENHRY, CDR2 SYGVKD. V lost 6 bases, J lost 4 bases, and 15 bases lay in between. This chain's CDR3 is CAISGVGGGTEAFF. The CDR3 DNA follows: TGTGCCATCAGCGGCGTCGGCGGCGGCACTGAAGCTTTCTTT.